These 21 T cell receptor beta chains came from one sample sequenced in a study of tissue T cells after allogeneic stem cell transplantation. Generated by immunoSEQ multiplex PCR, the TCRdb table keeps only in-frame clones and is missing some. The profile shows roughly 2,200 clones, roughly half of them singletons. Time point here: mouse harvest day 14 after allogeneic transplant. Mouse grafts combined 10^7 T-cell-depleted bone marrow cells with 10^6 splenic CD5+ T cells. Sequences were obtained from lymph node tissue. These receptors were collected from a female BALB/c mouse given C57BL/6 T cells with graft-versus-host disease after an allogeneic hematopoietic cell transplant.

Concerning this clone: These gene names are mouse names. The covered CDR3 bases are TGTGCCTGGAGTCTTGACAACCAGGCTCCGCTT. Encoded protein: CAWSLDNQAPL. From start to end, the CDR3 is CAWSLDNQAPLF. This rearrangement joins TRBV31 to TRBJ1-5; D is ambiguous. The read terminates 1 residue ahead of where the CDR3 ends, so the germline J gene completes it. CDR3 length equals 12 residues. The germline V gene has CDR1 GKSSPN and CDR2 SITVG. Deletions cut 0 bases from V and 2 bases from J, with 2 bases between.

About this clone: The genes and germline here are from mouse. The read ends 1 residue early relative to the CDR3; the germline J gene fills the gap. This sequence joins TRBV16 and TRBJ2-7; 9 positions match TRBD2. There are 14 residues in the CDR3. V was clipped by 1 base and J by 3 bases; unmatched bases: 1. Germline loops: CDR1 SGHSA, CDR2 FRNQAP. The covered CDR3 bases are TGTGCAAGCAGCTTAGCTGGGGGGGACTATGAACAGTAC. Protein product: CASSLAGGDYEQY. The full CDR3 sequence reads CASSLAGGDYEQYF.

This clone turned up a few times. Mouse gene names and germline throughout. The read is 1 residue too short to cover the CDR3 end, so that end is filled in from the germline J gene. V and J are TRBV14 and TRBJ2-2, with TRBD1 matching over 10 bases. Germline trimming cut 4 bases from V and 2 bases from J; bases unmatched to any gene: 5. Germline CDR1 reads SGHDT; CDR2 reads FRDEAV. This CDR3 is built from 16 residues. The CDR3 reads CASSIPGQGNTGQLYF. The covered CDR3 bases are TGTGCCAGCAGTATACCGGGACAGGGGAACACCGGGCAGCTCTAC.

Concerning this clone itself: Here the gene names and germline are mouse. The CDR3 extends 1 residue past the end of the read, so its final part is completed from the germline J gene. The genes are TRBV5 and TRBJ2-2, with 7 bases aligning to TRBD2. V gave up 0 bases and J gave up 2 bases; unmatched junction bases: 0. The CDR3 sequence is 15 residues long. Germline CDR1 LGHNA, CDR2 YNLKQL (reference sequence). Partial CDR3 DNA: TGTGCCAGCAGCCAAGACTGGGGGAACACCGGGCAGCTCTAC. Its protein is CASSQDWGNTGQLY. The full CDR3 is CASSQDWGNTGQLYF.

Remarks on this clone: Germline and genes here are mouse. The CDR3 end is not reached by the read, which stops 1 residue before it; the germline J gene fills it in. The J gene is TRBJ1-1, the V gene TRBV13-1; possible D gene TRBD1, 6 bases. The V and J ends lost 1 base and 3 bases respectively, with 10 bases between them. Germline CDR1 is NSHNY and CDR2 is SYGAGN. This CDR3 has 14 residues. The sequenced part of the CDR3 DNA is TGTGCCAGCAGTGATCAGGGGCTAGACACAGAAGTCTTC. Its protein product is CASSDQGLDTEVF. Given in full, the CDR3 is CASSDQGLDTEVFF.

This clone occurred a few times. Mouse gene names apply. The read terminates 1 residue before the CDR3 end, so the remaining end is supplied by the germline J gene. The genes are TRBV19 and TRBJ2-7, with 9 bases lining up with TRBD2. The CDR3 runs to 14 residues. The germline V gene encodes CDR1 FNHDT and CDR2 SITEND (reference sequence). With V trimmed by 4 bases and J by 3 bases, 5 bases remained unmatched. The CDR3 spells CASSPRWGGYEQYF. The part of the CDR3 DNA that was read is TGTGCCAGCAGTCCCCGCTGGGGGGGCTATGAACAGTAC.

Remarks on this clone: Here the gene names and germline are mouse. Coverage ceases 1 residue before the CDR3 finishes, and the germline J gene fills in the end. The V gene is TRBV3, the J gene TRBJ2-3; TRBD2 matches 12 bases. The CDR3 spans 16 residues. Germline CDR1 and CDR2: SNHLY and FYNGKV (reference sequence). With 4 bases clipped from V and 1 base from J, the junction kept 3 bases outside the gene matches. CDR3 loop: CASSSWTGGGAETLYF. The sequenced part of the CDR3 DNA is TGTGCCAGCAGCTCGTGGACTGGGGGGGGTGCAGAAACGCTGTAT.

A single count supports this clone. The gene names given are mouse names. The CDR3 end falls 1 residue outside the read, so it is completed with the germline J gene. The rearrangement uses TRBV26 and TRBJ2-5; 7 bases map to TRBD1. CDR3 length: 13 amino acids. The trim removed 5 bases at V and 4 bases at J, leaving 3 bases unmatched. Per germline, CDR1 KGHPV and CDR2 FQNQEV (reference sequence). The CDR3 region is CASSTGQKDTQYF. The covered CDR3 bases are TGTGCCAGCAGTACGGGACAGAAAGACACCCAGTAC.

By sample fraction, this clone is medium-sized (0.01 to 0.1%). The listed genes are named as in mouse. The read ends 1 residue shy of where the CDR3 ends; the end is completed using the germline J gene. V is TRBV23 and J is TRBJ2-2; the DNA was not used to check the table's D call, TRBD1. CDR3 length: 15 amino acids. The germline V gene encodes CDR1 KGHTA and CDR2 FQNQQP. CDR3 DNA (partial): TGCTCCAGCAGTCAAGAGGGGGCGAACACCGGGCAGCTCTAC. It translates to CSSSQEGANTGQLY. The entire CDR3 protein is CSSSQEGANTGQLYF.

Notes on this clone: The germline and genes are mouse ones. With the read ending 1 residue before the CDR3 end, the germline J gene is used to fill in that end. The chain links TRBV16 to TRBJ2-2; TRBD2 aligns across 9 bases. CDR1 and CDR2 (germline): SGHSA, FRNQAP. The CDR3 consists of 15 residues. Unmatched junction bases numbered 0, after V lost 2 bases and J lost 2 bases. The CDR3 is CASSLWGGNTGQLYF. CDR3 bases read: TGTGCAAGCAGCTTATGGGGGGGCAACACCGGGCAGCTCTAC.

Note on this clone: The listed genes are named as in mouse. The read stops 1 residue short of the end of the CDR3; the missing end is completed from the germline J gene. The chain combines TRBV13-2 with TRBJ2-7; 10 nucleotides match TRBD2. CDR1 and CDR2 (germline): NNHNN, SYGAGS (reference sequence). The CDR3 spans 15 residues. With V trimmed by 0 bases and J by 3 bases, 3 bases remained unmatched. The chain's CDR3 is CASGDALGGFYEQYF. The CDR3 bases that were read are TGTGCCAGCGGTGATGCACTGGGGGGGTTCTATGAACAGTAC.

To note about this clone: Gene names refer to mouse genes. The CDR3 extends 1 residue past the end of the read, so its final part is completed from the germline J gene. This chain links TRBV3 with TRBJ2-7, with a weak D call TRBD1 (6 bases). The CDR3 is 14 residues long. Germline assignment: CDR1 SNHLY and CDR2 FYNGKV (reference sequence). V lost 1 base, J lost 1 base, and 8 bases lay in between. The CDR3 DNA, read in part, is TGTGCCAGCAGCTTAGTCAGGGGATCCTATGAACAGTAC. This translates into CASSLVRGSYEQY. The complete CDR3 sequence is CASSLVRGSYEQYF. Full variable domain (rest looked up from reference TRBV3 and TRBJ2-7): GPKVLQIPSHQIIDMGQMVTLNCDPVSNHLYFYWYKQILGQQMEFLVNFYNGKVMEKSKLFKDQFSVERPDGSYFTLKIQPTALEDSAVYFCASSLVRGSYEQYFGPGTRLTVL.

A remark on this clone: The listed genes are named as in mouse. The read ends 1 residue early relative to the CDR3; the germline J gene fills the gap. The V call is TRBV17, the J call TRBJ2-1; 10 bases fit TRBD2. The V gene end was trimmed by 6 bases and the J gene end by 1 base; junction bases not matched to a gene: 6. The CDR3 has 16 amino acids. Germline V gene lookup returns CDR1 MNHDT and CDR2 YYDKIL. The CDR3 spells CASSTGTGENYAEQFF. The part of the CDR3 DNA that was read is TGTGCTAGCAGCACCGGGACTGGGGAGAACTATGCTGAGCAGTTC.

Note on this clone: Gene names and germline refer to mouse. Coverage ceases 1 residue before the CDR3 finishes, and the germline J gene fills in the end. This sequence joins TRBV4 and TRBJ2-3, with 7 bases fitting TRBD1. This CDR3 is built from 17 residues. V lost 5 bases and J lost 0; bases outside the gene matches: 11. Germline assignment: CDR1 LGHDT and CDR2 YNNKQL (reference sequence). The CDR3 is CASSGDSPRSSAETLYF. The sequenced part of the CDR3 DNA is TGTGCCAGCAGCGGGGACAGCCCTAGGTCTAGTGCAGAAACGCTGTAT.

Of note for this clone: Gene names refer to mouse genes. The read finishes 1 residue shy of the CDR3 end, and the germline J gene is used to complete it. V is TRBV26 and J is TRBJ2-7, with TRBD2 matching 9 bases. The CDR3 is 15 amino acids. Germline loops: CDR1 KGHPV, CDR2 FQNQEV (reference sequence). The trim removed 4 bases at V and 4 bases at J, leaving 8 bases unmatched. Partial CDR3 DNA: TGTGCCAGCAGTCCCGGACTGGGGTCCTCTTATGAACAGTAC. Translated: CASSPGLGSSYEQY. The CDR3 reads in full as CASSPGLGSSYEQYF.

In its sample, this clone was seen a few times. All gene names here are mouse names. The CDR3 protein is CASSFWGNGANTEVFF. The CDR3 bases that were read are TGTGCCAGCAGTTTCTGGGGGAACGGAGCAAACACAGAAGTCTTC. This chain connects TRBV14 to TRBJ1-1; possible D gene TRBD1, 5 bases. The read falls 1 residue short of the CDR3 end, and the missing part is taken from the germline J gene. Germline assignment: CDR1 SGHDT and CDR2 FRDEAV. The ends were cut back, 0 bases at V and 0 bases at J, with 12 bases in the middle. The CDR3 has 16 amino acids. Looking up the rest from reference TRBV14 and TRBJ1-1 gives the full variable domain: EAGVTQSPRYAVLQEGQAVSFWCDPISGHDTLYWYQQPRDQGPQLLVYFRDEAVIDNSQLPSDRFSAVRPKGTNSTLKIQSAKQGDTATYLCASSFWGNGANTEVFFGKGTRLTVV.

This clone came up a few times. Germline and genes: mouse. The read finishes 1 residue shy of the CDR3 end, and the germline J gene is used to complete it. V is TRBV1 and J is TRBJ2-1; D gene ambiguous. The CDR3 contains 13 residues. CDR1 is NSQYPW, CDR2 LRSPGD, per germline (reference sequence). V lost 2 bases to trimming and J lost 4 bases, with 6 bases between them. CDR3 DNA, as far as it was read: TGCACCTGCAGTGCAAGAGGGTATGCTGAGCAGTTC. Its protein product is CTCSARGYAEQF. The whole CDR3 protein reads CTCSARGYAEQFF.

In regard to this clone: Gene names refer to mouse genes. The DNA ends 1 residue before the CDR3 does, and the rest of the CDR3 is filled in from the germline J gene. The V call is TRBV19, the J call TRBJ2-1, with 8 bases that match TRBD2. CDR1 is FNHDT and CDR2 is SITEND in the germline V gene (reference sequence). V shed 2 bases and J 0 bases; nucleotides not matched to a gene: 1. The CDR3 covers 15 residues. CDR3 DNA, as far as it was read: TGTGCCAGCAGTATCTGGGGGGATAACTATGCTGAGCAGTTC. Encoded protein: CASSIWGDNYAEQF. The whole CDR3 protein is CASSIWGDNYAEQFF.

In the case of this clone: One junction end does not reproduce the germline sequence, and a read error may be involved. Genes here carry mouse names. Read coverage stops 1 residue before the CDR3 terminus; the germline J gene supplies the remainder. The chain carries TRBV13-3 and TRBJ2-7; D gene uncertain. The CDR3 consists of 12 residues. Per the germline V gene, CDR1 is NNHDY and CDR2 is SYVADS. The CDR3 protein is CASGEQTYEQYF. CDR3 bases read: TGTGCCAGCGGTGAACAAACCTATGAACAGTAC.

Turning to this clone: The gene names given are mouse names. The read terminates 1 residue ahead of where the CDR3 ends, so the germline J gene completes it. The chain combines TRBV3 with TRBJ2-7, with D hard to call. The CDR3 contains 12 residues. Looked up from germline, CDR1 is SNHLY and CDR2 is FYNGKV (reference sequence). The ends were cut back, 6 bases at V and 3 bases at J, with 9 bases in the middle. CDR3 protein: CASSDAIYEQYF. The CDR3 bases that were read are TGTGCCAGCAGTGATGCGATCTATGAACAGTAC.

Note on this clone: Genes here carry mouse names. The read finishes 1 residue shy of the CDR3 end, and the germline J gene is used to complete it. J is TRBJ2-5 and V is TRBV12-1; a weak D match, TRBD2 (6 bases). This CDR3 comprises 15 residues. Per the germline V gene, CDR1 is SGHSN and CDR2 is HYEKVE. Trimming pared 2 bases from V and 1 base from J, leaving 12 bases between. The DNA read from the CDR3 is TGTGCCAGCTCTCCCTGGGACTTCGACCAAGACACCCAGTAC. It specifies CASSPWDFDQDTQY. In full, the CDR3 is CASSPWDFDQDTQYF.